Included here is one T cell receptor (beta chain) sequence, with context. The length of the CDR3 is 13 residues. V trimming: 8 bases; J trimming: 1 base; junction bases outside the gene matches: 4. The germline V gene encodes CDR1 SNHLY and CDR2 FYNNEI. This entry is derived from a study of PD-L1 blockade in urothelial cancer. TCRdb keeps only in-frame clones here, not all; method: immunoSEQ multiplex PCR. In the table there are fewer than 40,000 clones, 80% to 95% of which are singletons. The receptor's source is a man between 65 and 85 years old with urothelial cancer. The sequencing used PBMCs, collected around atezolizumab (anti-PD-L1) treatment. The genes are TRBV2 and TRBJ2-5; 7 bases align to TRBD2. Here the CDR3 reads CASRPGGQETQYF. The CDR3 nucleotides read TGTGCCAGCCGACCGGGGGGCCAAGAGACCCAGTACTTC.